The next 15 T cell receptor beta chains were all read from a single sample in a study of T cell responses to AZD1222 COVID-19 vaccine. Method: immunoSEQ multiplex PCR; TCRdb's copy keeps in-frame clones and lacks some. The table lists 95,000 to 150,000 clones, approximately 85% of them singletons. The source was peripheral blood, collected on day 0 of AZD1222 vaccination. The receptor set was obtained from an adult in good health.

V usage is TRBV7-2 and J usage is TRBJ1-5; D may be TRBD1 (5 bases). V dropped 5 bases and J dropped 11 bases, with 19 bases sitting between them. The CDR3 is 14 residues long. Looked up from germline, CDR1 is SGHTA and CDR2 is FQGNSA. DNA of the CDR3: TGTGCCAGCAGCGCCCGGGACGGACTTCCCTCCCAGCATTTT. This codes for CASSARDGLPSQHF. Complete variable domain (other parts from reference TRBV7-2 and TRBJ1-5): GAGVSQSPSNKVTEKGKDVELRCDPISGHTALYWYRQSLGQGLEFLIYFQGNSAPDKSGLPSDRFSAERTGGSVSTLTIQRTQQEDSAVYLCASSARDGLPSQHFGDGTRLSIL.

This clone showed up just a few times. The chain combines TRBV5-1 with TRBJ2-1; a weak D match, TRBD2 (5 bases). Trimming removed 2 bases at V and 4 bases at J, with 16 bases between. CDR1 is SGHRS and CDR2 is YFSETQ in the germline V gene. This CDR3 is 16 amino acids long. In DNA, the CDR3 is TGCGCCAGCAGCTTAGCCGGGAACGTCCGATACAATGAGCAGTTCTTC. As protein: CASSLAGNVRYNEQFF.

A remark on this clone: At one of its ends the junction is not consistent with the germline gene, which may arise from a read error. CDR3 sequence reads: CASSQGLYSSEQYF. The CDR3 DNA sequence: TGTGCCAGCAGCCAGGGGCTATACTCCTCCGAGCAGTACTTC. V usage is TRBV14 and J usage is TRBJ2-7; D is possibly TRBD1 (5 bases). There are 14 residues in the CDR3. Germline loops: CDR1 SGHDN, CDR2 FVKESK.

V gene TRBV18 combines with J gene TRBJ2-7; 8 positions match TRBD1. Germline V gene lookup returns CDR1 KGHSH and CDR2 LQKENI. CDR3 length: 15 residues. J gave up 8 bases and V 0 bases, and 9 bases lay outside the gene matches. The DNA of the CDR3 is TGTGCCAGCTCACCACCCCAGGGGGCATCAAGTAAGCAGTACTTC. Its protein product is CASSPPQGASSKQYF.

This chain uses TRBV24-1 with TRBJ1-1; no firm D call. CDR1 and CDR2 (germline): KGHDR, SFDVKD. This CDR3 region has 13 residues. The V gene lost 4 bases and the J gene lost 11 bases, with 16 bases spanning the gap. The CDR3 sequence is CATSEYGGMEAFF. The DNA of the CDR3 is TGTGCCACCAGTGAGTACGGCGGGATGGAGGCTTTCTTT.

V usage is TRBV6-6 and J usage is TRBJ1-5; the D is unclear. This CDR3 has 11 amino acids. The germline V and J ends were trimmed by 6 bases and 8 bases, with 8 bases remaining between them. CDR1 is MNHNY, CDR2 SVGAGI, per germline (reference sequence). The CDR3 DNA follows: TGTGCCAGCAGCTCGAAGGAGCCCCAGCATTTT. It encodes CASSSKEPQHF.

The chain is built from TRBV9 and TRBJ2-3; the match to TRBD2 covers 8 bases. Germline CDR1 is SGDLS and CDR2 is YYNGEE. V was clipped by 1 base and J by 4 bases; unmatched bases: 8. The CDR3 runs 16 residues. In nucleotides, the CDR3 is TGTGCCAGCAGCGTATTGTCCAGCGGGAGTGCAGATACGCAGTATTTT. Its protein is CASSVLSSGSADTQYF.

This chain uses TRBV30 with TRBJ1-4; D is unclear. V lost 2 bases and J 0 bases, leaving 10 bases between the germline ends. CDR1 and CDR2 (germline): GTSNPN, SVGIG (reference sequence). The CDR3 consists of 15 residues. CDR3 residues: CAWSKPQATNEKLFF. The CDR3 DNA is TGTGCCTGGAGTAAGCCCCAAGCAACTAATGAAAAACTGTTTTTT.

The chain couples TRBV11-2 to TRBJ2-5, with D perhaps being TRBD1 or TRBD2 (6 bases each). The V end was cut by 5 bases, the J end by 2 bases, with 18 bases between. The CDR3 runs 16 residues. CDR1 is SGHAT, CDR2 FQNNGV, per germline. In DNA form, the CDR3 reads TGTGCCAGCAGCCGTTTAGTTACGGGGGCTCAAGAGACCCAGTACTTC. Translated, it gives CASSRLVTGAQETQYF.

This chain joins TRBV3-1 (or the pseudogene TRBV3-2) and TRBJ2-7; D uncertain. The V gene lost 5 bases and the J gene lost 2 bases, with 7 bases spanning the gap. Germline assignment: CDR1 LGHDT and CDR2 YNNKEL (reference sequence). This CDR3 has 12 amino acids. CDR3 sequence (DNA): TGTGCCAGCAGCTATACAGCCTACGAGCAGTACTTC. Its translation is CASSYTAYEQYF.

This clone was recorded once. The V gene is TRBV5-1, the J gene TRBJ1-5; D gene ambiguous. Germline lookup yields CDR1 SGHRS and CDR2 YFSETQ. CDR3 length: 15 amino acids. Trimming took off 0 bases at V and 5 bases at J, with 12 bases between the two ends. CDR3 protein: CASSLDPAAHQPQHF. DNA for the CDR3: TGCGCCAGCAGCTTGGATCCGGCGGCGCATCAGCCCCAGCATTTT.

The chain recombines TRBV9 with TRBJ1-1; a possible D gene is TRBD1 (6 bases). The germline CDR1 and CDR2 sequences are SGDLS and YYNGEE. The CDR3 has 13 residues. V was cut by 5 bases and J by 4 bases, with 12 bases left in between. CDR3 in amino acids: CASSKTGSTEAFF. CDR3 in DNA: TGTGCCAGCAGTAAAACAGGGTCCACTGAAGCTTTCTTT.

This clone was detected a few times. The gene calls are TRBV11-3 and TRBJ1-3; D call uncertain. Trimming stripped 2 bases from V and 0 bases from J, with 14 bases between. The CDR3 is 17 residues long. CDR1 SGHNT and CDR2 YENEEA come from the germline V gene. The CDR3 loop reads CASSLSWASTSGNTIYF. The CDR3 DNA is TGTGCCAGCAGCTTATCTTGGGCCTCCACCTCTGGAAACACCATATATTTT.

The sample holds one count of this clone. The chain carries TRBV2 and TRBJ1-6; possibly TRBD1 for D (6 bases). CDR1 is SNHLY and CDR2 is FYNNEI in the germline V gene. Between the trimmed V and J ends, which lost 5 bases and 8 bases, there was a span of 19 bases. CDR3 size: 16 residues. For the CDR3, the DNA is TGTGCCAGCAGTATATCCAATCGGGGGCTTGATTCACCCCTCCACTTT. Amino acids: CASSISNRGLDSPLHF.

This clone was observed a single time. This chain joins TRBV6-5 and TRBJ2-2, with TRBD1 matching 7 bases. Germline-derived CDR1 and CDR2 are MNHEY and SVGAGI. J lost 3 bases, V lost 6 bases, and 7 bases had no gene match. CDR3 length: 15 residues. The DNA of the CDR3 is TGTGCCAGCAGAAGAGGGGGCGCGGACACCGGGGAGCTGTTTTTT. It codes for CASRRGGADTGELFF.